These T cell receptor beta chains were read from a single sample in a study of CD8+ T cells in alopecia areata. This table comes from immunoSEQ multiplex PCR, and its TCRdb copy is limited to in-frame clones, with some not included. The sample lists about 210,000 clones, around 65% occurring once. Source: CD4+ T cells sorted from blood, taken at week 44, from a patient treated with tofacitinib. These receptors were obtained from a human donor with alopecia areata. The CDR3 runs from the conserved cysteine through the conserved F or W. Fields, in order: J gene, V gene, CDR3 length, D gene, clone size, CDR3 protein, CDR3 DNA. D genes are given only for firm matches. The size entry is marked missing in some rows and otherwise reads once, few, many or a size class.

>TRBJ2-7|TRBV5-6|15|-|-
CASSYPGSGPGEQYF
TGTGCCAGCAGTTATCCAGGGTCCGGCCCGGGCGAGCAGTACTTC
>TRBJ2-3|TRBV4-3|16|TRBD1|-
CASSQVGQGVADTQYF
TGCGCCAGCAGCCAAGTAGGACAGGGAGTAGCAGATACGCAGTATTTT
>TRBJ2-3|TRBV29-1|16|TRBD1|-
CSVGFPGQGAGDTQYF
TGCAGCGTTGGGTTCCCCGGACAGGGGGCGGGAGATACGCAGTATTTT
>TRBJ1-1|TRBV11-2|15|TRBD1|few
CASSPWTGEGTEAFF
TGTGCCAGCAGCCCCTGGACAGGAGAGGGCACTGAAGCTTTCTTT
>TRBJ1-3|TRBV7-2|14|TRBD1|-
CASSEQGSGNTIYF
TGTGCCAGCAGCGAACAGGGGTCTGGAAACACCATATATTTT
>TRBJ2-7|TRBV4-1|14|-|-
CASSQVQPTNEQYF
TGCGCCAGCAGCCAAGTCCAACCCACTAACGAGCAGTACTTC
>TRBJ1-1|TRBV2|10|-|-
CASSDSGKIF
TGTGCCAGCAGTGATAGTGGGAAGATCTTT
>TRBJ2-7|TRBV29-1|16|-|-
CSVEDSGAANSYEQYF
TGCAGCGTTGAAGATAGTGGAGCAGCCAACTCCTACGAGCAGTACTTC
>TRBJ2-3|TRBV7-2|14|-|-
CASQTGLNTDTQYF
TGTGCCAGTCAAACGGGACTGAACACAGATACGCAGTATTTT
>TRBJ2-1|TRBV29-1|14|TRBD1|-
CSVGPGQGFNEQFF
TGCAGCGTCGGTCCGGGACAGGGTTTCAATGAGCAGTTCTTC
>TRBJ1-2|TRBV15|14|-|-
CATSRTAANYGYTF
TGTGCCACCAGCAGGACAGCCGCTAACTATGGCTACACCTTC
>TRBJ1-2|TRBV29-1|12|-|-
CSVERGNYGYTF
TGCAGCGTTGAACGTGGAAACTATGGCTACACCTTC
>TRBJ2-5|TRBV6-1|15|-|-
CASSEPFGQGGTQYF
TGTGCCAGCAGTGAACCTTTCGGGCAGGGAGGGACCCAGTACTTC
>TRBJ2-7|TRBV29-1|13|TRBD1|-
CSVATQGAGEQYF
TGCAGCGTTGCAACTCAGGGGGCCGGCGAGCAGTACTTC
>TRBJ2-3|TRBV9|11|-|-
CASSEGQTQYF
TGTGCCAGCAGCGAGGGGCAGACGCAGTATTTT
>TRBJ2-3|TRBV7-2|18|TRBD1|-
CASSLEFGGRGRTDTQYF
TGTGCCAGCAGCTTAGAATTTGGAGGCAGGGGGCGCACCGATACGCAGTATTTT
>TRBJ2-3|TRBV25-1|14|TRBD1|-
CASGDRPSTDTQYF
TGTGCCAGCGGGGACAGGCCTAGCACAGATACGCAGTATTTT
>TRBJ1-5|TRBV7-2|15|-|-
CASSLAAAPPGPQHF
TGTGCCAGCAGCTTAGCGGCAGCTCCCCCGGGGCCCCAGCATTTT
>TRBJ2-7|TRBV11-2|15|-|few
CASSRAWATSYEQYF
TGTGCCAGCAGCCGAGCATGGGCCACCTCCTACGAGCAGTACTTC
>TRBJ2-7|TRBV7-8|15|TRBD2|-
CASSALWGGEYEQYF
TGTGCCAGCAGCGCCTTATGGGGGGGTGAATACGAGCAGTACTTC
>TRBJ2-3|TRBV14|11|-|few
CASSQRDTQYF
TGTGCCAGCAGCCAACGGGATACGCAGTATTTT
>TRBJ2-7|TRBV2|14|-|-
CASKQGFIAYEQYF
TGTGCCAGCAAACAGGGATTCATCGCCTACGAGCAGTACTTC
>TRBJ1-1|TRBV30|13|-|-
CAGEWRRNTEAFF
TGTGCCGGAGAATGGAGGCGGAACACTGAAGCTTTCTTT
>TRBJ1-1|TRBV6-6|12|-|few
CASRAGETEAFF
TGTGCCAGCAGGGCGGGCGAAACTGAAGCTTTCTTT
>TRBJ2-3|TRBV4-3|15|-|-
CASSQGVGGPDTQYF
TGCGCCAGCAGCCAAGGGGTGGGGGGTCCAGATACGCAGTATTTT
>TRBJ1-2|TRBV18|13|-|-
CASSPGRNYGYTF
TGTGCCAGCTCCCCCGGACGGAACTACGGCTACACCTTC
>TRBJ1-5|TRBV30|14|-|once
CAWSLLNSNQPQHF
TGTGCCTGGAGTTTGCTTAATAGCAATCAGCCCCAGCATTTT
>TRBJ1-2|TRBV11-2|14|-|-
CASSYGKGGYGYTF
TGTGCCAGCAGCTACGGGAAGGGGGGCTATGGCTACACCTTC
>TRBJ2-3|TRBV5-1|16|-|-
CASSTQNDFGTDTQYF
TGCGCCAGCAGCACTCAAAACGACTTCGGCACAGATACGCAGTATTTT
>TRBJ2-1|TRBV14|13|-|-
CASSQVLRNEQFF
TGTGCCAGCAGCCAAGTGCTGAGGAATGAGCAGTTCTTC
>TRBJ2-5|TRBV15|16|-|-
CATSRDGRAGGETQYF
TGTGCCACCAGCAGAGATGGTAGGGCTGGGGGAGAGACCCAGTACTTC
>TRBJ2-7|TRBV7-6|14|TRBD1|few
CASSLGQGAYEQYF
TGTGCCAGCAGCCTCGGACAGGGAGCTTACGAGCAGTACTTC
>TRBJ1-2|TRBV6-6|14|TRBD1|few
CASSPGGQTYGYTF
TGTGCCAGCAGTCCGGGGGGACAGACCTATGGCTACACCTTC
>TRBJ1-1|TRBV7-2|14|TRBD1|-
CASSLGQGNTEAFF
TGTGCCAGCAGCCTAGGACAGGGGAACACTGAAGCTTTCTTT
>TRBJ1-2|TRBV2|14|-|-
CASSEGNTNYGYTF
TGTGCCAGCAGTGAGGGAAATACTAACTATGGCTACACCTTC
>TRBJ2-5|TRBV7-2|14|-|-
CASSPTWRVETQYF
TGTGCCAGCAGCCCAACTTGGAGGGTCGAGACCCAGTACTTC